Below, 16 T cell receptor beta chains from the same sample are listed, as sequenced in a study of blood T cell repertoires in COVID-19. TCRdb's copy holds only in-frame clones and misses some; the assay was immunoSEQ multiplex PCR. The sample shows hundreds of thousands of clones, 85% to 90% of them seen only once. What was sequenced was PBMCs or T cells enriched from blood (not recorded which). All receptors come from a man between 18 and 35 years old who had recovered from COVID-19.

The chain employs TRBV4-1 and TRBJ1-5; D might be TRBD1 (5 bases). Deletions cut 1 base from V and 0 bases from J, with 13 bases between. The CDR3 extends over 17 amino acids. Germline CDR1 is MGHRA and CDR2 is YSYEKL. In nucleotides, the CDR3 is TGCGCCAGCAGCCAAGTGGGAGGGGTCAATAGCAATCAGCCCCAGCATTTT. This sequence encodes CASSQVGGVNSNQPQHF.

This clone turned up a few times. The gene calls are TRBV6-5 and TRBJ1-2; 8 nucleotides agree with TRBD1. CDR1 MNHEY and CDR2 SVGAGI come from the germline V gene. The CDR3 is made up of 13 amino acids. With V trimmed by 6 bases and J by 9 bases, 9 bases remained unmatched. The CDR3 loop is CASRGQGRESYTF. For the CDR3, the DNA is TGTGCCAGCAGAGGACAGGGAAGAGAGAGCTACACCTTC.

This chain uses TRBV5-1 with TRBJ2-3; 9 positions match TRBD2. Germline-derived CDR1 and CDR2 are SGHRS and YFSETQ. The CDR3 has 17 residues. Trimming removed 2 bases from V and 6 bases from J; junction bases left unmatched: 13. The CDR3 reads CASSFLSGGGATDTQYF. The CDR3 nucleotides read TGCGCCAGCAGCTTTCTCTCTGGCGGGGGGGCAACGGATACGCAGTATTTT.

The genes are TRBV19 and TRBJ2-1, with 7 bases matching TRBD1. Trimming at V came to 4 bases and at J to 0 bases, leaving 6 bases not matched to a gene. Germline CDR1 reads LNHDA; CDR2 reads SQIVND (reference sequence). The CDR3 is 16 amino acids. CDR3 nucleotide sequence: TGTGCCAGTAGTACTAAACAGGGGTACTCCTACAATGAGCAGTTCTTC. Protein product: CASSTKQGYSYNEQFF.

The chain carries TRBV5-1 and TRBJ1-1; a possible D gene is TRBD1 (6 bases). Between the trimmed V and J ends, which lost 2 bases and 1 base, there was a span of 24 bases. CDR1 is SGHRS, CDR2 YFSETQ, per germline. There are 19 residues in the CDR3. The CDR3 DNA reads TGCGCCAGCAGCTTCAAGGGGGGGCGGGTCCCCGAGGGGAACACTGAAGCTTTCTTT. Residues: CASSFKGGRVPEGNTEAFF.

This clone appeared once. Just one base apart from a much larger clone, this may be a read error. J is TRBJ2-3 and V is TRBV6-5; 11 bases match TRBD2. The CDR3 covers 15 residues. Germline values: CDR1 MNHEY, CDR2 SVGAGI. V shed 7 bases and J 0 bases; nucleotides not matched to a gene: 3. This chain's CDR3 is CASTRTSGSTDTQYF. CDR3 DNA sequence: TGTGCCAGCACCCGGACTAGCGGGAGCACAGATACGCAGTATTTT.

Notes on this clone: The sample has other DNA sequences that encode this CDR3 too. The chain uses TRBV28 and TRBJ1-3, with 7 nucleotides matching TRBD1. The CDR3 covers 14 residues. J lost 4 bases, V lost 4 bases, and 4 bases had no gene match. Germline CDR1 and CDR2: MDHEN and SYDVKM. CDR3 coding DNA: TGTGCCAGCAGTTCAGGGGGAACAGGAAACACCATATATTTT. Its protein product is CASSSGGTGNTIYF.

This chain uses TRBV11-2 with TRBJ2-1; TRBD2 is a possible D gene (5 bases). The CDR3 contains 17 residues. The germline V and J ends were trimmed by 2 bases and 2 bases, with 16 bases remaining between them. CDR1 and CDR2 (germline): SGHAT, FQNNGV. The CDR3 reads CASSLRISAGTYNEQFF. Here the CDR3 DNA reads TGTGCCAGCAGCTTACGTATTAGCGCTGGCACCTACAATGAGCAGTTCTTC. Combining the CDR3 with reference TRBV11-2 and TRBJ2-1 gives the whole variable domain EAGVAQSPRYKIIEKRQSVAFWCNPISGHATLYWYQQILGQGPKLLIQFQNNGVVDDSQLPKDRFSAERLKGVDSTLKIQPAKLEDSAVYLCASSLRISAGTYNEQFFGPGTRLTVL.

This chain connects TRBV10-3 to TRBJ2-7, with TRBD2 identical over 7 bases. The V segment lost 0 bases and the J segment 2 bases; nucleotides outside the gene matches: 7. Germline V gene lookup returns CDR1 ENHRY and CDR2 SYGVKD. The length of the CDR3 is 16 residues. The CDR3 is CAISESAGGGTYEQYF. As DNA, the CDR3 is TGTGCCATCAGTGAGTCCGCTGGGGGGGGGACCTACGAGCAGTACTTC.

Only a few counts were recorded for this clone. The same CDR3 arises from other DNA sequences in this sample as well. The genes are TRBV4-3 and TRBJ1-5; 7 bases fit TRBD1. CDR3 length: 15 residues. The J segment lost 0 bases and the V segment lost 3 bases, leaving 2 bases of the junction unmatched. Germline V gene lookup returns CDR1 LGHNA and CDR2 YSLEER. The CDR3 DNA sequence: TGCGCCAGCAGCCAGGACAGGTATAGCAATCAGCCCCAGCATTTT. It translates to CASSQDRYSNQPQHF.

J is TRBJ2-7 and V is TRBV5-4; 11 bases are a match to TRBD2. The CDR3 is made up of 15 amino acids. V lost 4 bases, J lost 2 bases, and 5 bases stayed unmatched. Germline CDR1 and CDR2: SGHNT and YYREEE (reference sequence). The CDR3 nucleotides are TGTGCCAGCAGCCTCTCGGGACTAGCGGCCTACGAGCAGTACTTC. Its protein product is CASSLSGLAAYEQYF.

This chain uses TRBV19 with TRBJ2-5, with 8 bases identical to TRBD2. Germline CDR1 is LNHDA and CDR2 is SQIVND (reference sequence). The CDR3 runs 15 residues. Trimming removed 2 bases from V and 5 bases from J; junction bases left unmatched: 7. DNA for the CDR3: TGTGCCAGTAGTATAAGGCTGAGCGGGAGCGAGACCCAGTACTTC. Translating it yields CASSIRLSGSETQYF.

V usage is TRBV3-1 (or the pseudogene TRBV3-2) and J usage is TRBJ2-3; 8 nucleotides agree with TRBD1. Per germline, CDR1 LGHDT and CDR2 YNNKEL (reference sequence). V lost 2 bases, J lost 5 bases, and 9 bases stayed unmatched. The CDR3 covers 16 residues. Here the CDR3 reads CASSQIGQGFRDTQYF. The CDR3 coding sequence is TGTGCCAGCAGCCAAATTGGACAGGGATTCAGAGATACGCAGTATTTT.

The rearrangement uses TRBV11-3 and TRBJ2-1; 8 nucleotides match TRBD2. This CDR3 spans 14 amino acids. Trimming cost V 5 bases and J 7 bases; bases outside gene matches: 7. Germline V CDR1 and CDR2: SGHNT, YENEEA. CDR3 sequence: CASSTGGGTNEQFF. The CDR3 DNA reads TGTGCCAGCAGCACCGGGGGGGGTACGAATGAGCAGTTCTTC. Complete variable domain (other parts from reference TRBV11-3 and TRBJ2-1): EAGVVQSPRYKIIEKKQPVAFWCNPISGHNTLYWYLQNLGQGPELLIRYENEEAVDDSQLPKDRFSAERLKGVDSTLKIQPAELGDSAVYLCASSTGGGTNEQFFGPGTRLTVL.

The genes are TRBV6-4 and TRBJ2-3; 13 bases fit TRBD2. The J segment lost 6 bases and the V segment lost 2 bases, leaving 2 bases of the junction unmatched. Germline CDR1 and CDR2: MRHNA and SNTAGT. CDR3 length equals 15 residues. This CDR3 is CASSDTSGGADTQYF. As DNA, the CDR3 is TGTGCCAGCAGTGACACTAGCGGGGGGGCTGATACGCAGTATTTT.

The rearrangement uses TRBV11-1 and TRBJ1-2; the D is unclear. In germline, CDR1 is SGHAT, CDR2 FQDESV (reference sequence). V lost 3 bases and J lost 2, with 7 bases in between. The CDR3 runs to 13 residues. The CDR3, as DNA: TGTGCCAGCAGCTTTACAGACAACTATGGCTACACCTTC. Encoded protein: CASSFTDNYGYTF. The full variable domain, its missing parts supplied by reference TRBV11-1 and TRBJ1-2, is EAEVAQSPRYKITEKSQAVAFWCDPISGHATLYWYRQILGQGPELLVQFQDESVVDDSQLPKDRFSAERLKGVDSTLKIQPAELGDSAMYLCASSFTDNYGYTFGSGTRLTVV.